This T cell receptor beta chain emerged from a study of beta chain features in type 1 diabetes. Averaging approximately 110 mL, one heparinised blood draw came from each individual donor. With respect to this clone: What it binds is not known.

The study, taken as a whole, reports: Moderate but significant shortening of TCRB CDR3s was recorded in all four CD4+ subsets from Type 1 diabetes patients.

This CDR3 is built from 13 residues. V shed 1 base, J shed 8 bases, and the junction held 2 bases outside the gene matches. Germline CDR1 SGHVS, CDR2 FNYEAQ. Investigators reverse transcribed all isolated RNA, so they sequenced expressed TCRB transcripts. Libraries were prepared by immunoSEQ multiplex PCR; TCRdb keeps only in-frame clonotypes and omits some of them. This table holds 500,000 to 650,000 clones, around 11% found once. Sequencing input: naive CD4+ T cells from blood. This sequence was found in a man younger than 40 with type 1 diabetes. The rearrangement uses TRBV7-6 and TRBJ2-1; 7 nucleotides align to TRBD2. CDR3: CASSLGGRDEQFF. The CDR3 region has the DNA TGTGCCAGCAGCTTAGGAGGGAGGGATGAGCAGTTCTTC. The entire variable domain, with the rest obtained from reference TRBV7-6 and TRBJ2-1, is as follows: GAGVSQSPRYKVTKRGQDVALRCDPISGHVSLYWYRQALGQGPEFLTYFNYEAQQDKSGLPNDRFSAERPEGSISTLTIQRTEQRDSAMYRCASSLGGRDEQFFGPGTRLTVL.